The next 30 T cell receptor beta chains were all read from a single sample in a study of spatial heterogeneity in lung cancer. Their recognized antigens are unknown. General observations from the study: The study found that expanded intratumoral alpha and beta TCR counts tracked tumor mutation counts.

TCRdb reanalysed the 5' RACE reads using MiXCR and keeps one entry per CDR3 protein. The table includes roughly 5,200 distinct CDR3 sequences, about 8.4% detected once. The time point is: sample taken at primary tumor resection. The material was lung tumor tissue, obtained at surgery. These receptors were collected from a female donor with early-stage non-small cell lung cancer.

This clonotype was picked up many times. The J gene is TRBJ2-1, the V gene TRBV27, with D uncertain. Looked up from germline, CDR1 is MNHEY and CDR2 is SMNVEV (reference sequence). Trimming stripped 3 bases from V and 7 bases from J, with 7 bases between. The CDR3 is 12 amino acids. The CDR3 sequence: CASSFFGNEQFF. As DNA, the CDR3 is TGTGCCAGCAGTTTCTTTGGAAATGAGCAGTTCTTC.

This clonotype was seen at least ten times. This chain links TRBV12-3 or TRBV12-4 with TRBJ2-5, with D possibly matching TRBD2 (5 bases). Trimming stripped 1 base from V and 9 bases from J, with 18 bases between. This CDR3 region has 15 residues. The CDR3 nucleotides are TGTGCCAGCAGTTTAGATAGTGAGGCACGGGGTGCCCAGTACTTC. Translation: CASSLDSEARGAQYF.

In its sample, this clonotype ranks as large (0.1 to 1%). The V and J genes are TRBV7-8 and TRBJ2-5; possibly TRBD1 for D (5 bases). The CDR3 totals 13 residues. Trimming left V 5 bases short and J 2 bases short, with 9 bases between. Germline V gives CDR1 SGHVS, CDR2 FQNEAQ. CDR3 protein: CASSPRGQETQYF. The CDR3, as DNA: TGTGCCAGCAGCCCAAGGGGTCAAGAGACCCAGTACTTC.

Many counts were recorded for this clonotype. The chain employs TRBV9 and TRBJ2-3, with TRBD2 matching over 8 bases. This CDR3 contains 13 residues. Germline V gene sequence: CDR1 SGDLS, CDR2 YYNGEE. As DNA, the CDR3 is TGTGCTTCAAATAGCGGGGTCACAGATACGCAGTATTTT. Protein sequence: CASNSGVTDTQYF.

This clonotype has ten or more counts. Here the CDR3 reads CASSTQGIGELFF. CDR3 nucleotides: TGTGCCAGCAGCACACAGGGGATCGGGGAGCTGTTTTTT. The chain uses TRBV11-2 and TRBJ2-2, with TRBD1 matching 7 bases. The CDR3 spans 13 residues. The junction had 4 bases not matched to a gene; V was cut back by 5 bases and J by 7 bases. Germline CDR1 and CDR2: SGHAT and FQNNGV.

In its sample, this clonotype was seen many times. CDR3 protein: CASSYSAGGGADTQYF. The CDR3 DNA follows: TGTGCCAGCAGTTACTCGGCGGGAGGTGGTGCAGATACGCAGTATTTT. The chain employs TRBV6-2 or TRBV6-3 and TRBJ2-3, with 8 bases matching TRBD2. With 0 bases clipped from V and 4 bases from J, the junction kept 6 bases outside the gene matches. This CDR3 spans 16 amino acids. Germline-derived CDR1 and CDR2 are MNHEY and SVGEGT.

By frequency in the sample, this clonotype is medium-sized. The J gene is TRBJ2-1, the V gene TRBV2; 12 positions agree with TRBD2. Germline CDR1 SNHLY, CDR2 FYNNEI. The ends lost 6 bases at V and 9 bases at J; junction bases unmatched: 12. This CDR3 is 16 amino acids long. The CDR3 nucleotides are TGTGCCAGCAGCACCAATCTAGCGGGAGGGCCTAGTGAGCAGTTCTTC. This translates into CASSTNLAGGPSEQFF.

This clonotype was detected ten times or more. This chain uses TRBV7-8 with TRBJ2-2; 7 bases map to TRBD2. Germline loops: CDR1 SGHVS, CDR2 FQNEAQ. This CDR3 contains 15 residues. Trimming at V came to 5 bases and at J to 5 bases, leaving 8 bases not matched to a gene. The CDR3 nucleotides read TGTGCCAGCAGCCCAAGCGGGGCGCGGACCGGGGAGCTGTTTTTT. The encoded protein is CASSPSGARTGELFF.

This clonotype showed up just a few times. The V and J genes are TRBV2 and TRBJ2-2; the D call may be TRBD1 or TRBD2 (5 bases each). Trimming pared 6 bases from V and 6 bases from J, leaving 17 bases between. Germline V lookup: CDR1 SNHLY, CDR2 FYNNEI. This CDR3 is 15 amino acids long. The CDR3 DNA follows: TGTGCCAGCAGGACCGGGACCGGGTCTGCCGGGGAGCTGTTTTTT. As protein: CASRTGTGSAGELFF.

This clonotype is medium-sized (0.01 to 0.1%) by share. The chain employs TRBV10-3 and TRBJ2-3, with TRBD1 identical over 12 bases. The CDR3 runs 16 residues. The germline CDR1 and CDR2 sequences are ENHRY and SYGVKD. V shed 4 bases and J 6 bases; nucleotides not matched to a gene: 8. The CDR3 sequence is CAISAKGQGAPDTQYF. The DNA of the CDR3 is TGTGCCATCAGTGCCAAGGGACAGGGGGCCCCCGATACGCAGTATTTT.

This clonotype was picked up many times. The chain recombines TRBV5-1 with TRBJ2-5; possibly TRBD2 for D (6 bases). The ends were cut back, 0 bases at V and 10 bases at J, with 13 bases in the middle. CDR1 is SGHRS, CDR2 YFSETQ, per germline. The CDR3 sequence is 13 residues long. The CDR3 here is CASSLVAGWGQYF. CDR3 DNA sequence: TGCGCCAGCAGCTTGGTCGCGGGGTGGGGCCAGTACTTC.

This clonotype is termed medium-sized. CDR3 in DNA: TGCGCCAGCAGCTTCAGCGGGGGGCACTTCTATGGCTACACCTTC. Its translation: CASSFSGGHFYGYTF. The J gene is TRBJ1-2, the V gene TRBV5-1, with D possibly matching TRBD1 (6 bases). V was clipped by 2 bases and J by 4 bases, with 15 bases between them. The CDR3 consists of 15 residues. Germline lookup yields CDR1 SGHRS and CDR2 YFSETQ.

This clonotype is labeled as medium-sized. The gene calls are TRBV6-1 and TRBJ2-5; D may match TRBD1 or TRBD2 (5 bases each). The CDR3 extends over 14 amino acids. The ends were cut back, 7 bases at V and 5 bases at J, with 17 bases in the middle. The germline gives CDR1 MNHNS, CDR2 SASEGT. CDR3: CASNRDRQVETQYF. The CDR3 region has the DNA TGTGCCAGCAATCGGGACCGGCAGGTCGAGACCCAGTACTTC.

This clonotype was seen many times. The V call is TRBV4-1, the J call TRBJ2-1, with 12 bases that match TRBD2. V lost 0 bases to trimming and J lost 3 bases; unmatched junction nucleotides: 6. Germline assignment: CDR1 MGHRA and CDR2 YSYEKL. The CDR3 has 18 residues. The CDR3 here is CASSQDRWTSGIYNEQFF. The CDR3 DNA is TGCGCCAGCAGCCAAGATAGGTGGACTAGCGGGATCTACAATGAGCAGTTCTTC.

By sample share, this clonotype is medium-sized. The chain couples TRBV10-2 to TRBJ2-3, with 12 bases aligning to TRBD2. Germline V gives CDR1 WSHSY, CDR2 SAAADI. The CDR3 spans 14 residues. The V segment lost 6 bases and the J segment 4 bases; nucleotides outside the gene matches: 2. In DNA form, the CDR3 reads TGCGCCAGCAGACTAGCGGGGGGCGCAGATACGCAGTATTTT. Translated, it gives CASRLAGGADTQYF.

The chain couples TRBV5-4 to TRBJ2-3, with 16 bases lining up with TRBD2. The CDR3 consists of 18 residues. J gave up 0 bases and V 5 bases, and 6 bases lay outside the gene matches. Germline CDR1 reads SGHNT; CDR2 reads YYREEE (reference sequence). CDR3: CASRPGLAGGPSTDTQYF. Here the CDR3 DNA reads TGTGCCAGCAGACCGGGACTAGCGGGGGGGCCTAGCACAGATACGCAGTATTTT.

This clonotype has only a few counts. This chain connects TRBV4-2 to TRBJ2-7, with 7 nucleotides matching TRBD1. With V trimmed by 8 bases and J by 1 base, 11 bases remained unmatched. The CDR3 extends over 15 amino acids. Germline V gene lookup returns CDR1 LGHNA and CDR2 YNFKEQ. The CDR3 here is CASGPRGPPSYEQYF. For the CDR3, the DNA is TGTGCCAGCGGGCCGAGGGGGCCGCCTTCCTACGAGCAGTACTTC.

This clonotype appeared many times. The chain links TRBV24-1 to TRBJ2-5, with 9 bases identical to TRBD1. The CDR3 length is 16 residues. V lost 4 bases and J lost 2; bases outside the gene matches: 7. The germline gives CDR1 KGHDR, CDR2 SFDVKD. CDR3 amino acids: CATSEPGTGRQETQYF. DNA of the CDR3: TGTGCCACCAGTGAACCCGGGACAGGGAGACAAGAGACCCAGTACTTC.

Judged by abundance, this clonotype is medium-sized. The chain uses TRBV6-1 and TRBJ2-5; D is ambiguous. The V gene lost 2 bases and the J gene lost 5 bases, with 9 bases spanning the gap. This CDR3 is built from 13 residues. CDR1 MNHNS and CDR2 SASEGT come from the germline V gene. In nucleotides, the CDR3 is TGTGCCAGCAGTGAAAACAGATGGGAGACCCAGTACTTC. It translates to CASSENRWETQYF.

This clonotype is medium-sized. The chain is built from TRBV14 and TRBJ1-2; D remains ambiguous. The V gene's germline CDR1 is SGHDN and CDR2 FVKESK. Trimming left V 4 bases short and J 2 bases short, with 14 bases between. The CDR3 length is 15 residues. The CDR3 loop is CASSPTNQPNYGYTF. The CDR3 nucleotides are TGTGCCAGCAGCCCTACAAACCAACCGAACTATGGCTACACCTTC.

This clonotype rates as medium-sized (0.01 to 0.1%). The chain combines TRBV29-1 with TRBJ1-5, with unresolved D. The CDR3 length is 14 residues. CDR1 is SQVTM, CDR2 ANQGSEA, per germline. Trimming took 6 bases from V and 2 from J, leaving 14 bases between them. The CDR3 DNA sequence: TGCAGCGTGGCGACTGTCGGGGGCAATCAGCCCCAGCATTTT. Translation: CSVATVGGNQPQHF.

V is TRBV11-1 and J is TRBJ2-7, with 9 positions matching TRBD2. V lost 5 bases, J lost 5 bases, and 7 bases stayed unmatched. The CDR3 is 14 amino acids. Germline CDR1 SGHAT, CDR2 FQDESV (reference sequence). CDR3 coding DNA: TGTGCCAGCAGCACCCTAGCGGGATCCCACGAGCAGTACTTC. Translated, it gives CASSTLAGSHEQYF.

This clonotype was recorded at least ten times. The chain couples TRBV7-9 to TRBJ1-5; possibly TRBD1 for D (5 bases). The CDR3 extends over 15 amino acids. V was pared by 5 bases and J by 0 bases, with 11 bases between. Germline V CDR1 and CDR2: SEHNR, FQNEAQ (reference sequence). CDR3 loop: CASSPRQYSNQPQHF. DNA of the CDR3: TGTGCCAGCAGCCCACGACAGTATAGCAATCAGCCCCAGCATTTT.

This clonotype occurred many times. The V call is TRBV7-9, the J call TRBJ1-1; D gene ambiguous. The germline CDR1 and CDR2 sequences are SEHNR and FQNEAQ (reference sequence). V was clipped by 6 bases and J by 3 bases, with 5 bases between them. The CDR3 loop spans 11 amino acids. DNA for the CDR3: TGTGCCAGCAGTTGGTACACTGAAGCTTTCTTT. Encoded protein: CASSWYTEAFF.

By its share, this clonotype is medium-sized (0.01 to 0.1%). As DNA, the CDR3 is TGCGCCAGCAGCCATTGGGAGGGCCCAAAAAATGAGCAGTTCTTC. Protein sequence: CASSHWEGPKNEQFF. The rearrangement uses TRBV4-1 and TRBJ2-1; the match to TRBD2 covers 7 bases. Trimming took 3 bases from V and 7 from J; bases not matched to a gene: 9. Germline CDR1 reads MGHRA; CDR2 reads YSYEKL. The CDR3 is made up of 15 amino acids.

This clonotype came up many times. The V and J genes are TRBV7-9 and TRBJ2-5; no firm D call. The CDR3 consists of 12 residues. Germline loops: CDR1 SEHNR, CDR2 FQNEAQ (reference sequence). V lost 5 bases to trimming and J lost 3 bases, with 7 bases between them. This chain's CDR3 is CASSLGKETQYF. DNA for the CDR3: TGTGCCAGCAGCCTTGGAAAAGAGACCCAGTACTTC. Based on the CDR3 plus reference TRBV7-9 and TRBJ2-5, the full variable domain is DTGVSQNPRHKITKRGQNVTFRCDPISEHNRLYWYRQTLGQGPEFLTYFQNEAQLEKSRLLSDRFSAERPKGSFSTLEIQRTEQGDSAMYLCASSLGKETQYFGPGTRLLVL.

This clonotype was recorded many times. V and J are TRBV7-9 and TRBJ2-1; no clear D. Germline CDR1 is SEHNR and CDR2 is FQNEAQ (reference sequence). Trimming stripped 3 bases from V and 6 bases from J, with 3 bases between. The CDR3 has 11 residues. Here the CDR3 DNA reads TGTGCCAGCAGCTTTTCCAATGAGCAGTTCTTC. The encoded protein is CASSFSNEQFF.

This CDR3 is CATSDSRTRTYEQYF. The CDR3 region has the DNA TGTGCCACCAGTGATTCCAGGACAAGGACCTACGAGCAGTACTTC. The rearrangement links TRBV24-1 to TRBJ2-7, with D maybe TRBD1 (5 bases). Per the germline V gene, CDR1 is KGHDR and CDR2 is SFDVKD. The CDR3 is 15 residues long. V shed 2 bases and J shed 2 bases, with 12 bases lying between them.

This clonotype qualifies as large. The gene calls are TRBV20-1 and TRBJ1-2; tentatively, D is TRBD1 (5 bases). Trimming took 3 bases from V and 1 from J, leaving 9 bases between them. This CDR3 has 13 residues. The V gene's germline CDR1 is DFQATT and CDR2 SNEGSKA (reference sequence). The CDR3 region has the DNA TGCAGTGCTAGTGACAGTTTTAACTATGGCTACACCTTC. Protein: CSASDSFNYGYTF.

There are many counts of this clonotype. The chain uses TRBV19 and TRBJ2-3; TRBD1 might be the D (6 bases). CDR3 length: 14 amino acids. Trimming shortened V by 1 base and J by 6 bases, and 11 bases separated the two germline ends. Germline-derived CDR1 and CDR2 are LNHDA and SQIVND (reference sequence). The CDR3 DNA is TGTGCCAGTAGTATAGTGGGGGCAGCGGATACGCAGTATTTT. Translating it yields CASSIVGAADTQYF.